The sequence of this TCR beta chain was determined in a study of T cell changes during pregnancy in multiple sclerosis. Germline CDR1 GTSNPN, CDR2 SVGIG (reference sequence). The CDR3 is 20 amino acids. Trimming cost V 4 bases and J 4 bases; bases outside gene matches: 22. The data were produced by immunoSEQ multiplex PCR, yet TCRdb's version contains in-frame clones alone and is incomplete. The sample contains tens of thousands of clones, around 90% of which appear only once. This clonotype originated in a female donor with multiple sclerosis, enrolled in a pregnancy study. This chain connects TRBV30 to TRBJ2-1, with 10 positions matching TRBD2. Source: peripheral blood, taken after pregnancy. Here the CDR3 reads CAWTSGRRIGPSRGYNEQFF. CDR3 nucleotide sequence: TGTGCCTGGACTAGCGGGAGAAGAATCGGCCCCTCAAGAGGGTACAATGAGCAGTTCTTC.